Each of the 18 T cell receptor beta chains below was sequenced from the same sample in a study of radiotherapy plus CTLA-4 blockade in lung cancer. The protocol was immunoSEQ multiplex PCR, while the TCRdb copy is restricted to in-frame clones and leaves out a portion. The repertoire holds around 91,000 clones, with about 91% as singletons. The sample consisted of peripheral blood, taken from a patient treated with radiotherapy plus ipilimumab. The receptors here all came from a human donor with non-small cell lung cancer that progressed on radiotherapy plus ipilimumab.

CDR3 sequence: CAIRRQVNTEAFF. For the CDR3, the DNA is TGTGCCATCAGGAGACAGGTGAACACTGAAGCTTTCTTT. The V and J genes are TRBV10-3 and TRBJ1-1; weak D call: TRBD1 (6 bases). Trimming pared 6 bases from V and 0 bases from J, leaving 8 bases between. The CDR3 extends over 13 amino acids. Germline V gives CDR1 ENHRY, CDR2 SYGVKD.

The chain is built from TRBV5-1 and TRBJ1-4; D might be TRBD1 (6 bases). V lost 4 bases to trimming and J lost 8 bases, with 15 bases between them. The germline V gene has CDR1 SGHRS and CDR2 YFSETQ. The CDR3 is 14 amino acids. CDR3 DNA sequence: TGCGCCAGCAGCCTTTCTGGGGGGCAGGAAAAACTGTTTTTT. Protein sequence: CASSLSGGQEKLFF.

V is TRBV19 and J is TRBJ2-1, with TRBD2 matching over 14 bases. The germline V gene encodes CDR1 LNHDA and CDR2 SQIVND (reference sequence). CDR3 length equals 19 residues. The junction had 13 bases not matched to a gene; V was cut back by 4 bases and J by 5 bases. In DNA form, the CDR3 reads TGTGCCAGTAGTAACGGACTAGCGGGAGGCCCCTTGATGAACAATGAGCAGTTCTTC. This encodes CASSNGLAGGPLMNNEQFF.

The chain combines TRBV30 with TRBJ1-5, with 7 positions matching TRBD1. V was pared by 4 bases and J by 7 bases, with 10 bases of the junction left unmatched. The germline gives CDR1 GTSNPN, CDR2 SVGIG (reference sequence). The CDR3 has 14 amino acids. CDR3 region: CAWKDKGAGQPQHF. The CDR3 region has the DNA TGTGCCTGGAAGGACAAGGGGGCCGGGCAGCCCCAGCATTTT.

The J gene is TRBJ1-2, the V gene TRBV9; possible D gene TRBD1, 6 bases. Germline loops: CDR1 SGDLS, CDR2 YYNGEE. With 0 bases removed from V and 6 bases from J, the gap between germline ends came to 15 bases. This CDR3 region has 15 residues. The CDR3 DNA is TGTGCCAGCAGCGTAGTGGCAGGGGCCGACCATGGCTACACCTTC. Encoded protein: CASSVVAGADHGYTF.

The chain joins TRBV7-8 to TRBJ2-3, with D unresolved. The germline V gene has CDR1 SGHVS and CDR2 FQNEAQ. V was clipped by 2 bases and J by 3 bases, with 3 bases between them. This CDR3 spans 12 amino acids. CDR3 loop: CASSLSTDTQYF. CDR3 bases: TGTGCCAGCAGCTTAAGTACAGATACGCAGTATTTT.

The chain joins TRBV12-5 to TRBJ1-5, with TRBD1 as a possible D gene (5 bases). Trimming stripped 7 bases from V and 2 bases from J, with 15 bases between. The germline V gene has CDR1 LGHNT and CDR2 FRNRAP. This CDR3 contains 15 residues. Here the CDR3 DNA reads TGTGCTAGTGCACAGTCCGGGGGAGGCAATCAGCCCCAGCATTTT. Protein: CASAQSGGGNQPQHF. The complete variable domain, with remaining parts taken from reference TRBV12-5 and TRBJ1-5, reads DARVTQTPRHKVTEMGQEVTMRCQPILGHNTVFWYRQTMMQGLELLAYFRNRAPLDDSGMPKDRFSAEMPDATLATLKIQPSEPRDSAVYFCASAQSGGGNQPQHFGDGTRLSIL.

The gene calls are TRBV5-6 and TRBJ2-7, with D tentatively TRBD1 (7 bases). The germline CDR1 and CDR2 sequences are SGHDT and YYEEEE. The germline V and J ends were trimmed by 1 base and 0 bases, with 14 bases remaining between them. The CDR3 sequence is 16 residues long. The CDR3 DNA sequence: TGTGCCAGCAGCTTGTTGCGGGACAGAAGCTCCTACGAGCAGTACTTC. Encoded protein: CASSLLRDRSSYEQYF.

This chain links TRBV6-1 with TRBJ1-6; TRBD1 is a possible D gene (5 bases). Trimming cost V 7 bases and J 8 bases, with 15 bases left between them. The CDR3 totals 14 residues. The V gene's germline CDR1 is MNHNS and CDR2 SASEGT. The CDR3 here is CASNVGGTDSPLHF. The CDR3 region has the DNA TGTGCCAGCAATGTGGGGGGGACGGATTCACCCCTCCACTTT.

This clone has only one observation. This rearrangement joins TRBV19 to TRBJ2-7, with 7 bases lining up with TRBD2. V gave up 1 base and J gave up 1 base; unmatched junction bases: 10. Germline V gene data show CDR1 as LNHDA and CDR2 as SQIVND (reference sequence). There are 17 residues in the CDR3. DNA of the CDR3: TGTGCCAGTAGTATAGTATCGGGGGGTGGATTTTCCTACGAGCAGTACTTC. This translates into CASSIVSGGGFSYEQYF.

This sequence joins TRBV5-1 and TRBJ1-3; 9 bases match TRBD1. This CDR3 has 15 residues. The V and J ends lost 3 bases and 4 bases, in that order; junction bases with no gene match: 5. CDR1 is SGHRS, CDR2 YFSETQ, per germline. CDR3 DNA: TGCGCCAGCAGCTGGACAGGGGATTTAGGAAACACCATATATTTT. This translates into CASSWTGDLGNTIYF.

This rearrangement joins TRBV2 to TRBJ2-2, with 7 nucleotides matching TRBD2. This CDR3 region has 15 residues. Germline-derived CDR1 and CDR2 are SNHLY and FYNNEI. The ends lost 4 bases at V and 4 bases at J; junction bases unmatched: 6. The CDR3 coding sequence is TGTGCCAGCAGTGGCTGGACTAGTAGCACCGGGGAGCTGTTTTTT. Protein product: CASSGWTSSTGELFF.

The rearrangement links TRBV28 to TRBJ2-1, with 9 bases that match TRBD2. The CDR3 length is 15 residues. Trimming at V came to 6 bases and at J to 1 base, leaving 4 bases not matched to a gene. CDR1 is MDHEN and CDR2 is SYDVKM in the germline V gene. CDR3 DNA: TGTGCCAGCAGCATGACTAGCGGTTCCTACAATGAGCAGTTCTTC. It yields the protein CASSMTSGSYNEQFF.

The chain links TRBV19 to TRBJ2-3, with unresolved D. V lost 3 bases to trimming and J lost 2 bases, with 9 bases between them. The CDR3 runs 14 residues. Germline V gene sequence: CDR1 LNHDA, CDR2 SQIVND (reference sequence). The CDR3 coding sequence is TGTGCCAGTAGTATGGCGGCAATCACAGATACGCAGTATTTT. This gives the protein CASSMAAITDTQYF.

CDR3 nucleotides: TGTGCCAGCAGTACCGCGGCTAACTATGGCTACACCTTC. Its translation is CASSTAANYGYTF. The rearrangement joins TRBV2 to TRBJ1-2; no definite D call. From germline, CDR1 is SNHLY and CDR2 FYNNEI. The V end lost 5 bases, the J end lost 0 bases, and 7 bases lay between the germline ends. The CDR3 has 13 amino acids.

The J gene is TRBJ1-1, the V gene TRBV14; perhaps TRBD1 as D (5 bases). Trimming pared 4 bases from V and 1 base from J, leaving 10 bases between. CDR3 length: 14 residues. The germline CDR1 and CDR2 sequences are SGHDN and FVKESK. CDR3 in amino acids: CASSPWGKNTEAFF. The CDR3 DNA is TGTGCCAGCAGCCCTTGGGGCAAGAACACTGAAGCTTTCTTT.

The V gene is TRBV5-1, the J gene TRBJ2-1; weak D call: TRBD1 (5 bases). The length of the CDR3 is 15 residues. The V end lost 2 bases, the J end lost 9 bases, and 18 bases lay between the germline ends. In germline, CDR1 is SGHRS, CDR2 YFSETQ. The CDR3 here is CASSFSTRFQGEQFF. The CDR3 DNA follows: TGCGCCAGCAGCTTCTCCACCCGGTTCCAGGGTGAGCAGTTCTTC.

This CDR3 reads CASRTGPLTGGYTF. The CDR3 DNA follows: TGTGCCAGCAGAACGGGCCCTCTTACGGGGGGCTACACCTTC. J is TRBJ1-2 and V is TRBV6-1, with D unresolved. V dropped 6 bases and J dropped 8 bases, with 19 bases sitting between them. Germline V gene data show CDR1 as MNHNS and CDR2 as SASEGT. The CDR3 sequence is 14 residues long.